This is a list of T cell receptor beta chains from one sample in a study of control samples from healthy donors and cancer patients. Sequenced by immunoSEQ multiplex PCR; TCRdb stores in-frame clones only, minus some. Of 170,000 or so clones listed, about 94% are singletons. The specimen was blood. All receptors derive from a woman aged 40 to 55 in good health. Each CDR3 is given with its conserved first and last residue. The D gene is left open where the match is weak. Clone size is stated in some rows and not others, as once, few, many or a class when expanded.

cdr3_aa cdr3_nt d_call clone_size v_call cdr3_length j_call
CAIRGTGGSGNTIYF TGTGCCATCAGGGGGACAGGCGGCTCTGGAAACACCATATATTTT TRBD1 . TRBV10-3 15 TRBJ1-3
CASSQNGRGASDTQYF TGTGCCAGCAGCCAAAACGGTCGGGGGGCGTCAGATACGCAGTATTTT . . TRBV7-2 16 TRBJ2-3
CSVEITRGAHGYTF TGCAGCGTTGAAATTACCAGGGGGGCGCATGGCTACACCTTC TRBD1 . TRBV29-1 14 TRBJ1-2
CASSLATGGWGGTEAFF TGTGCCAGCAGCTTAGCGACAGGTGGATGGGGGGGCACTGAAGCTTTCTTT . . TRBV7-9 17 TRBJ1-1
CASSLSLNYNSPLHF TGCGCCAGCAGCTTGAGTCTGAATTATAATTCACCCCTCCACTTT . . TRBV5-1 15 TRBJ1-6
CASRTGGRETQYF TGCGCCAGCAGGACAGGGGGCAGGGAGACCCAGTACTTC TRBD1 . TRBV5-1 13 TRBJ2-5
CASSSSPGHTEAFF TGTGCCAGCAGCTCCTCACCGGGGCACACTGAAGCTTTCTTT . . TRBV7-9 14 TRBJ1-1
CASSPVGSNYGYTF TGCGCCAGCAGCCCGGTGGGCTCCAACTATGGCTACACCTTC . . TRBV5-1 14 TRBJ1-2
CAISESGERALGYTF TGTGCCATCAGTGAGTCTGGGGAACGTGCCCTTGGCTACACCTTC . . TRBV10-3 15 TRBJ1-2
CASSLGGRVEETQYF TGCGCCAGCAGCTTAGGCGGGAGGGTTGAGGAGACCCAGTACTTC TRBD2 . TRBV5-1 15 TRBJ2-5
CASSLGGQRTETQYF TGTGCCAGCAGCTTGGGGGGACAGCGTACGGAGACCCAGTACTTC TRBD1 . TRBV5-5 15 TRBJ2-5
CASSSPPMNGYTF TGTGCCAGCAGTTCCCCCCCCATGAATGGCTACACCTTC . . TRBV6-2/TRBV6-3 13 TRBJ1-2
CASSSSEAEKLFF TGCGCCAGCAGCTCCTCGGAGGCGGAAAAACTGTTTTTT . . TRBV5-1 13 TRBJ1-4
CASSGGQEGRQPQHF TGTGCCAGCAGTGGAGGGCAGGAAGGGCGTCAGCCCCAGCATTTT . . TRBV2 15 TRBJ1-5
CAWATGSNQPQHF TGTGCCTGGGCGACAGGGAGCAATCAGCCCCAGCATTTT TRBD1 once TRBV30 13 TRBJ1-5
CASSYSTSGGYEQYF TGTGCCAGCAGTTACTCGACTAGCGGGGGGTACGAGCAGTACTTC TRBD2 . TRBV6-2/TRBV6-3 15 TRBJ2-7
CASSLTSVITEAFF TGTGCCAGCAGCTTAACATCGGTAATCACTGAAGCTTTCTTT . once TRBV7-2 14 TRBJ1-1
CASSYVPGRNQETQYF TGTGCCAGCAGTTATGTCCCGGGACGCAACCAAGAGACCCAGTACTTC . . TRBV6-2/TRBV6-3 16 TRBJ2-5
CASTPGVAGENEQFF TGTGCCAGCACCCCGGGGGTAGCGGGGGAAAATGAGCAGTTCTTC TRBD2 . TRBV6-2/TRBV6-3 15 TRBJ2-1
CASSPRSGGDQETQYF TGTGCCAGCAGTCCCCGAAGCGGGGGGGATCAAGAGACCCAGTACTTC TRBD2 once TRBV2 16 TRBJ2-5
CASSPLQGVAGYTF TGTGCCAGCAGCCCCCTCCAGGGGGTTGCTGGCTACACCTTC TRBD1 . TRBV7-2 14 TRBJ1-2
CSVGSGANYGYTF TGCAGCGTCGGAAGTGGGGCTAACTATGGCTACACCTTC . . TRBV29-1 13 TRBJ1-2
CASSQGLGTEAFF TGTGCCAGCAGCCAGGGATTGGGCACTGAAGCTTTCTTT . . TRBV14 13 TRBJ1-1
CASSQWGQQEKAFF TGCGCCAGCAGCCAATGGGGACAGCAGGAAAAAGCTTTCTTT TRBD1 . TRBV4-3 14 TRBJ1-1
CASSLGGGLGTDTQYF TGTGCCAGCAGCTTAGGCGGGGGGCTAGGCACAGATACGCAGTATTTT TRBD2 . TRBV7-2 16 TRBJ2-3
CASSPSGTGLSSYEQYF TGTGCCAGCAGCCCTTCCGGGACAGGGCTTAGCTCCTACGAGCAGTACTTC TRBD1 once TRBV5-6 17 TRBJ2-7
CASSNYGGQRGSPLHF TGTGCCAGCAGCAACTACGGGGGGCAACGGGGATCACCCCTCCACTTT . . TRBV7-9 16 TRBJ1-6
CASSLDRGSAVPKEQYF TGCGCCAGCAGCTTGGATCGCGGGAGCGCGGTCCCTAAGGAGCAGTACTTC TRBD2 . TRBV5-1 17 TRBJ2-7
CASSQDFWGGGTNEKLFF TGCGCCAGCAGCCAAGATTTCTGGGGTGGAGGCACTAATGAAAAACTGTTTTTT . . TRBV4-3 18 TRBJ1-4
CASSQELWWREQYF TGCGCCAGCAGCCAAGAACTCTGGTGGCGCGAGCAGTACTTC . . TRBV4-3 14 TRBJ2-7
CASSSSGTGINTIYF TGTGCCAGCAGCTCCTCCGGGACAGGGATCAACACCATATATTTT TRBD1 . TRBV9 15 TRBJ1-3
CAINPRPAGSSGANVLTF TGTGCCATCAACCCACGGCCAGCGGGGAGCTCTGGGGCCAACGTCCTGACTTTC TRBD2 . TRBV10-3 18 TRBJ2-6
CASSLTSGGVGQETQYF TGTGCCAGCAGTCTGACTAGCGGGGGAGTTGGGCAAGAGACCCAGTACTTC TRBD2 . TRBV2 17 TRBJ2-5
CAIMGTGPYGYTF TGTGCCATCATGGGGACAGGGCCCTACGGCTACACCTTC TRBD1 . TRBV10-3 13 TRBJ1-2
CASSIGPGRDTNEKLFF TGTGCCAGTAGTATCGGTCCAGGGAGGGATACTAATGAAAAACTGTTTTTT . . TRBV19 17 TRBJ1-4
CASSFPGQDYEQYF TGTGCCAGCAGCTTTCCGGGACAGGACTACGAGCAGTACTTC TRBD1 once TRBV7-2 14 TRBJ2-7
CATSPESFYGYTF TGTGCCACCTCACCAGAGTCCTTTTATGGCTACACCTTC . . TRBV12-3/TRBV12-4 13 TRBJ1-2
CASSPRGTGADNSPLHF TGTGCCAGCAGTCCAAGGGGGACAGGCGCCGATAATTCACCCCTCCACTTT TRBD1 . TRBV6-6 17 TRBJ1-6
CASSPFGGAGSPLHF TGTGCCAGCAGCCCATTTGGGGGGGCGGGGTCACCCCTCCACTTT . . TRBV7-2 15 TRBJ1-6
CASRPNTEAFF TGTGCCAGCAGACCGAACACTGAAGCTTTCTTT . once TRBV6-6 11 TRBJ1-1
CASSEGKSRKATNEKLFF TGTGCCAGCAGTGAAGGAAAATCCCGGAAAGCAACTAATGAAAAACTGTTTTTT . . TRBV6-1 18 TRBJ1-4
CAWSVGGWQRTF TGTGCCTGGAGTGTTGGTGGGTGGCAGCGAACCTTC . . TRBV30 12 TRBJ1-2
CASSYNLVTAGELFF TGTGCCAGCAGTTATAATTTAGTGACGGCCGGGGAGCTGTTTTTT . . TRBV6-6 15 TRBJ2-2
CASSFAGTGDGYTF TGTGCCAGCAGCTTCGCCGGGACAGGGGATGGCTACACCTTC TRBD1 . TRBV7-2 14 TRBJ1-2
CASSADQGLQPQHF TGTGCCAGCAGCGCAGATCAGGGGCTACAGCCCCAGCATTTT . . TRBV9 14 TRBJ1-5
CASSTQGRVAEAFF TGTGCCAGCAGCACGCAGGGGAGGGTCGCTGAAGCTTTCTTT . . TRBV5-4 14 TRBJ1-1
CASSHNRDSNQPQHF TGTGCCAGCAGCCACAACCGGGACAGCAATCAGCCCCAGCATTTT . . TRBV4-2 15 TRBJ1-5
CASSLDSSGNTIYF TGTGCCAGCAGCTTGGATTCCTCTGGAAACACCATATATTTT . . TRBV7-9 14 TRBJ1-3
CASRTRGGTRYEQYF TGTGCCAGCAGAACCAGGGGGGGGACCCGCTACGAGCAGTACTTC . . TRBV28 15 TRBJ2-7
CASSQVLGGSGNTIYF TGCGCCAGCAGCCAAGTGCTGGGGGGCAGCGGAAACACCATATATTTT . . TRBV4-3 16 TRBJ1-3
CASSQHVAAFNYGYTF TGCGCCAGCAGCCAGCACGTGGCGGCATTTAACTATGGCTACACCTTC . . TRBV4-3 16 TRBJ1-2